Presented here are 17 T cell receptor beta chains from one specimen sequenced in a study of blood T cell repertoires in COVID-19. Measured with immunoSEQ multiplex PCR; TCRdb has only the in-frame clones, and not every one. The table includes 150,000 to 200,000 clones, around 86% detected once. The specimen was peripheral blood. These receptors all come from a man aged 55 to 69 with acute or convalescent COVID-19.

V usage is TRBV25-1 and J usage is TRBJ2-1; 11 nucleotides align to TRBD2. CDR3 length: 16 amino acids. Per the germline V gene, CDR1 is MGHDK and CDR2 is SYGVNS. V shed 1 base and J 6 bases; nucleotides not matched to a gene: 5. The CDR3 protein is CASSELGSGRANEQFF. The DNA for the CDR3 is TGTGCCAGCAGTGAATTGGGTAGCGGGAGGGCCAATGAGCAGTTCTTC.

The rearrangement joins TRBV6-1 to TRBJ1-1; TRBD1 matches at 8 bases. Per germline, CDR1 MNHNS and CDR2 SASEGT. The CDR3 extends over 12 amino acids. After removal of 2 bases from V and 10 bases from J, the junction contained 3 bases not matched to a gene. The CDR3 is CASSERTGLAFF. The CDR3 DNA follows: TGTGCCAGCAGTGAAAGGACAGGGTTAGCTTTCTTT.

The chain links TRBV28 to TRBJ2-2, with D perhaps TRBD2 (5 bases). Germline V gene lookup returns CDR1 MDHEN and CDR2 SYDVKM. Trimming stripped 6 bases from V and 2 bases from J, with 19 bases between. There are 17 residues in the CDR3. CDR3 amino acids: CASSPALGAVNTGELFF. As DNA, the CDR3 is TGTGCCAGCAGCCCTGCTCTCGGAGCGGTTAACACCGGGGAGCTGTTTTTT. Based on the CDR3 plus reference TRBV28 and TRBJ2-2, the full variable domain is DVKVTQSSRYLVKRTGEKVFLECVQDMDHENMFWYRQDPGLGLRLIYFSYDVKMKEKGDIPEGYSVSREKKERFSLILESASTNQTSMYLCASSPALGAVNTGELFFGEGSRLTVL.

The V gene is TRBV6-4, the J gene TRBJ1-2; D is undetermined. The germline CDR1 and CDR2 sequences are MRHNA and SNTAGT. The CDR3 runs to 13 residues. V lost 5 bases to trimming and J lost 0 bases, with 7 bases between them. The CDR3 bases are TGTGCCAGCAGTTCAACTCCTAACTATGGCTACACCTTC. The encoded protein is CASSSTPNYGYTF.

The chain links TRBV23-1 to TRBJ2-1, with D possibly TRBD2 on 6 matching bases. TRBV23-1 is reported as an ORF; its role is uncertain. CDR3 length equals 16 residues. Trimming left V 3 bases short and J 0 bases short, with 12 bases between. The CDR3 DNA reads as TGCGCCAGCAGTCACCGGGACTTCAGCTCCTACAATGAGCAGTTCTTC. As protein: CASSHRDFSSYNEQFF.

The V gene is TRBV6-6, the J gene TRBJ1-1, with 7 bases fitting TRBD1. CDR1 is MNHNY and CDR2 is SVGAGI in the germline V gene (reference sequence). V gave up 10 bases and J gave up 0 bases; unmatched junction bases: 11. The CDR3 has 15 residues. The CDR3 region has the DNA TGTGCCACCGGCTGGGGACAGACCATGAACACTGAAGCTTTCTTT. It yields the protein CATGWGQTMNTEAFF.

The gene calls are TRBV28 and TRBJ1-4; 7 bases map to TRBD1. CDR1 and CDR2 (germline): MDHEN, SYDVKM. CDR3 size: 15 residues. The J segment lost 8 bases and the V segment lost 4 bases, leaving 10 bases of the junction unmatched. CDR3 bases: TGTGCCAGCAGTTACCTGGGGACAGAGGGAGAAAAACTGTTTTTT. Translation gives CASSYLGTEGEKLFF.

This clone was observed a few times. This chain uses TRBV7-9 with TRBJ1-5; no clear D. The CDR3 is 13 residues long. V lost 2 bases, J lost 1 base, and 3 bases lay in between. Germline V gene lookup returns CDR1 SEHNR and CDR2 FQNEAQ (reference sequence). The CDR3 DNA is TGTGCCAGCAGCTTACAGAGCAATCAGCCCCAGCATTTT. This codes for CASSLQSNQPQHF. Drawing the rest from reference TRBV7-9 and TRBJ1-5, the complete variable domain is DTGVSQNPRHKITKRGQNVTFRCDPISEHNRLYWYRQTLGQGPEFLTYFQNEAQLEKSRLLSDRFSAERPKGSFSTLEIQRTEQGDSAMYLCASSLQSNQPQHFGDGTRLSIL.

The chain links TRBV7-9 to TRBJ1-2, with TRBD1 as a possible D gene (5 bases). The CDR3 has 14 amino acids. Trimming left V 3 bases short and J 3 bases short, with 11 bases between. From germline, CDR1 is SEHNR and CDR2 FQNEAQ (reference sequence). In DNA form, the CDR3 reads TGTGCCAGCAGCTTGCAGGGTTCCCACTATGGCTACACCTTC. This codes for CASSLQGSHYGYTF. The variable domain in full, with the rest retrieved from reference TRBV7-9 and TRBJ1-2, is DTGVSQNPRHKITKRGQNVTFRCDPISEHNRLYWYRQTLGQGPEFLTYFQNEAQLEKSRLLSDRFSAERPKGSFSTLEIQRTEQGDSAMYLCASSLQGSHYGYTFGSGTRLTVV.

V usage is TRBV19 and J usage is TRBJ1-2; 7 nucleotides align to TRBD1. Trimming at V came to 7 bases and at J to 5 bases, leaving 13 bases not matched to a gene. The V gene's germline CDR1 is LNHDA and CDR2 SQIVND (reference sequence). The CDR3 runs to 15 residues. The DNA for the CDR3 is TGTGCCAGTAAGGAGAGGGGGCCGTCGTCTTATGGCTACACCTTC. This encodes CASKERGPSSYGYTF.

CDR3 protein: CASSLAGGPFNEQFF. The CDR3 DNA follows: TGTGCCAGCAGTCTAGCGGGAGGACCTTTCAATGAGCAGTTCTTC. The rearrangement links TRBV7-2 to TRBJ2-1, with 11 bases aligning to TRBD2. The CDR3 length is 15 residues. Per germline, CDR1 SGHTA and CDR2 FQGNSA. V dropped 6 bases and J dropped 6; count of bases not matched to a gene: 7.

The chain combines TRBV14 with TRBJ1-4; D is possibly TRBD1 (5 bases). Germline lookup yields CDR1 SGHDN and CDR2 FVKESK. The ends were cut back, 4 bases at V and 5 bases at J, with 17 bases in the middle. This CDR3 contains 16 residues. The CDR3 spells CASSLHGGAINEKLFF. The CDR3 nucleotides are TGTGCCAGCAGCCTCCATGGTGGGGCCATAAATGAAAAACTGTTTTTT.

The chain is built from TRBV28 and TRBJ1-5, with D perhaps TRBD1 (5 bases). The CDR3 has 14 residues. Germline V gives CDR1 MDHEN, CDR2 SYDVKM. The ends were cut back, 1 base at V and 6 bases at J, with 10 bases in the middle. CDR3 sequence (DNA): TGTGCCAGCAGTTTATTGTCGGGGGGTCAGCCCCAGCATTTT. It specifies CASSLLSGGQPQHF. The complete variable domain, with remaining parts taken from reference TRBV28 and TRBJ1-5, reads DVKVTQSSRYLVKRTGEKVFLECVQDMDHENMFWYRQDPGLGLRLIYFSYDVKMKEKGDIPEGYSVSREKKERFSLILESASTNQTSMYLCASSLLSGGQPQHFGDGTRLSIL.

The chain employs TRBV6-5 and TRBJ2-7; 8 nucleotides agree with TRBD1. The CDR3 contains 15 residues. Germline CDR1 MNHEY, CDR2 SVGAGI. V trimming: 2 bases; J trimming: 2 bases; junction bases outside the gene matches: 5. CDR3 sequence (DNA): TGTGCCAGCAGTTACAGCTGGACAGGGACCTACGAGCAGTACTTC. Amino acid sequence: CASSYSWTGTYEQYF.

V usage is TRBV16 and J usage is TRBJ1-2, with D possibly matching TRBD1 (6 bases). The CDR3 is made up of 15 amino acids. Per germline, CDR1 KGHSY and CDR2 FQNENV. The V gene lost 4 bases and the J gene lost 0 bases, with 12 bases spanning the gap. CDR3 residues: CASSPQGKTNYGYTF. In DNA form, the CDR3 reads TGTGCCAGCAGCCCTCAGGGGAAGACTAACTATGGCTACACCTTC.

J is TRBJ2-7 and V is TRBV5-1; 10 bases agree with TRBD2. V gave up 2 bases and J gave up 3 bases; unmatched junction bases: 5. Germline CDR1 SGHRS, CDR2 YFSETQ. This CDR3 contains 15 residues. CDR3: CASSLGGTSDYEQYF. Here the CDR3 DNA reads TGCGCCAGCAGCTTAGGAGGGACTAGCGACTACGAGCAGTACTTC.

The chain has TRBV2 and TRBJ2-3; no reliable D call. CDR3 size: 12 residues. The germline CDR1 and CDR2 sequences are SNHLY and FYNNEI. DNA of the CDR3: TGTGCAAGCCGCGTGGGCACAGATACGCAGTATTTT. Its protein product is CASRVGTDTQYF.